These 4 T cell receptor beta chains share one sample of origin, sequenced in a study of cytomegalovirus exposure and HLA in healthy donors. Vbeta (60) and Jbeta (13) primers were used in the PCR. The repertoire was sequenced with immunoSEQ multiplex PCR; TCRdb's copy has only in-frame clones and lacks some. The repertoire has roughly 200,000 clones, around 89% of them found once; the top ten carry approximately 1%. The material sequenced was PBMCs. Every receptor here comes from a woman between 18 and 29 years old in good health and CMV-seronegative.

This rearrangement joins TRBV7-2 to TRBJ1-5, with TRBD1 as a possible D gene (6 bases). There are 15 residues in the CDR3. Germline CDR1 is SGHTA and CDR2 is FQGNSA. The germline V and J ends were trimmed by 5 bases and 3 bases, with 14 bases remaining between them. CDR3 sequence: CASSPQQGNNQPQHF. The CDR3 DNA reads TGTGCCAGCAGCCCACAACAGGGAAACAATCAGCCCCAGCATTTT.

The chain uses TRBV4-3 and TRBJ2-1, with a weak D call TRBD1 (5 bases). V lost 0 bases and J 6 bases, leaving 12 bases between the germline ends. The CDR3 contains 15 residues. Germline-derived CDR1 and CDR2 are LGHNA and YSLEER. In DNA form, the CDR3 reads TGCGCCAGCAGCCAAGATCTGGGGCGGATCAATGAGCAGTTCTTC. Protein sequence: CASSQDLGRINEQFF.

The J gene is TRBJ2-7, the V gene TRBV5-5, with D possibly matching TRBD2 (6 bases). V shed 5 bases and J shed 0 bases, with 30 bases lying between them. Germline-derived CDR1 and CDR2 are SGHKS and YYEKEE (reference sequence). The CDR3 runs 20 residues. The CDR3 DNA reads as TGTGCCAGCAGTTGGAGCCCGGGACTTAAGAAGAATGGAAGCTCCTACGAGCAGTACTTC. It translates to CASSWSPGLKKNGSSYEQYF.

The chain joins TRBV27 to TRBJ1-2, with 9 bases lining up with TRBD1. The V and J ends lost 5 bases and 7 bases, in that order; junction bases with no gene match: 5. From germline, CDR1 is MNHEY and CDR2 SMNVEV (reference sequence). The CDR3 contains 13 residues. This CDR3 reads CASSQGQGSGYTF. CDR3 sequence (DNA): TGTGCCAGCAGTCAGGGACAGGGCTCTGGCTACACCTTC.